This TCR beta chain came from a study of T cell changes during pregnancy in multiple sclerosis. Germline CDR1 SEHNR, CDR2 FQNEAQ (reference sequence). V was shortened by 6 bases and J by 0 bases, with 8 bases between the two germline ends. CDR3 length: 13 amino acids. The method was immunoSEQ multiplex PCR; TCRdb's version includes in-frame clones alone and lacks a portion of them. The data contain tens of thousands of clones, about nine tenths of them singletons. This specimen was peripheral blood, taken in the third trimester of pregnancy. The clonotype was recovered from a female donor with multiple sclerosis, enrolled in a pregnancy study. The chain joins TRBV7-9 to TRBJ1-1; D uncertain. The CDR3 loop is CASSFQMNTEAFF. CDR3 bases: TGTGCCAGCAGTTTCCAGATGAACACTGAAGCTTTCTTT.